This TCR beta chain stems from a study of blood T cells in healthy people across ages. This clonotype has only a few counts. Alongside a J-beta primer mix, a sample-barcoded 5' primer served in a second PCR lasting about 7 to 12 cycles. Each of the samples gave a minimum of 3 million paired-end reads that contained CDR3. TCRdb re-derived calls from the 5' RACE reads in MiXCR, one entry per CDR3 protein. The sample has around 900,000 distinct CDR3 sequences, around 28% seen once. This CDR3 is 11 amino acids long. Germline V gives CDR1 SQVTM, CDR2 ANQGSEA. The V gene lost 3 bases and the J gene lost 9 bases, with 11 bases spanning the gap.

The TCR comes from a woman aged 80 or over in good health. The gene calls are TRBV29-1 and TRBJ1-1; D call uncertain. What was sequenced was blood. In DNA form, the CDR3 reads TGCAGCGTTGAGAGATGGTCCCAAGCTTTCTTT. It specifies CSVERWSQAFF.